Listed here are 2 T cell receptor beta chains from one sample, sequenced in a study of technical replicates of blood from a handful of donors. The protocol was immunoSEQ multiplex PCR, while the TCRdb copy is restricted to in-frame clones and leaves out a portion. Of approximately 100,000 clones in the sample, approximately 95% were seen once. What was sequenced was T cells isolated from PBMCs. Receptors originate from a human donor in good health.

The chain employs TRBV4-1 and TRBJ2-3; a possible D gene is TRBD2 (5 bases). CDR1 is MGHRA, CDR2 YSYEKL, per germline. This CDR3 is 17 amino acids long. V lost 4 bases and J lost 6, with 23 bases in between. The CDR3 is CASSPQRANGRLDTQYF. The CDR3 DNA is TGCGCCAGCAGCCCGCAGAGGGCAAACGGTCGGTTGGATACGCAGTATTTT.

The chain combines TRBV15 with TRBJ2-2; unclear D gene. CDR1 LNHNV and CDR2 YYDKDF come from the germline V gene (reference sequence). V shed 3 bases and J shed 1 base, with 6 bases lying between them. CDR3 length: 14 amino acids. The CDR3 is CATSSRVNTGELFF. CDR3 bases: TGTGCCACCAGCAGTCGAGTGAACACCGGGGAGCTGTTTTTT.